The rows below give T cell receptor beta chains drawn from one sample of a study. Each CDR3 protein gets one entry after TCRdb re-called the RT-PCR reads with MiXCR. The sample has hundreds of thousands of distinct CDR3 sequences; 13% to 15% are singletons. Material: memory CD4+ T cells from blood. These receptor sequences come from a female donor in good health, serving as a healthy control. The CDR3 runs from the conserved cysteine through the conserved F or W. Fields, in order: V gene, clone size, CDR3 length, CDR3 protein. Only some rows state a clone size, as once, few, many or a class for expanded clones.

>TRBV11-2|NA|16
CASSLGGSGRGNEQFF
>TRBV6-1|NA|11
CASRGSNTIYF
>TRBV12-3/TRBV12-4|NA|15
CASSLFSGRGYEQYF
>TRBV6-6|few|12
CASSYEGQPQHF
>TRBV5-1|many|16
CASSSSGPANTGELFF
>TRBV11-1|NA|15
CASSRSALLGNEQFF
>TRBV27|many|15
CASSSRQGVRETQYF
>TRBV7-9|few|15
CASSGDWRYADTQYF
>TRBV10-3|few|14
CAISESTGPGGYTF
>TRBV7-2|many|15
CASSSGHSREETQYF
>TRBV5-1|NA|15
CASSLQGGTEKSQYF
>TRBV6-2/TRBV6-3|few|14
CASEPGQGALPLHF
>TRBV20-1|few|12
CSAKRKYNEQFF
>TRBV7-2|NA|16
CASSRTSGGTYNEQFF
>TRBV19|NA|15
CASTLLRGPRNEQFF
>TRBV12-3/TRBV12-4|NA|15
CASSISRGGLGGYTF
>TRBV5-1|few|13
CASSVDVRAGAFF
>TRBV5-1|many|16
CASSLGGGFSTDTQYF
>TRBV6-5|NA|16
CASSQDLRAIYNEQFF
>TRBV11-2|NA|12
CASSLTVTEAFF
>TRBV6-2/TRBV6-3|NA|15
CASSDLAGVSYEQYF
>TRBV6-1|many|12
CASSEGTLGADF
>TRBV20-1|many|13
CSATGQGAYEQYF
>TRBV7-3|few|15
CASSLTGRGKEKLFF
>TRBV4-2|NA|15
CASSPGTGVGYGYTF
>TRBV5-6|NA|16
CASSLGLTGVTDTQYF
>TRBV20-1|NA|11
CSASGLAEQYF
>TRBV27|NA|13
CASSFLQGNLAFF
>TRBV10-3|many|16
CAISARTNSGADTQYF